Below are 9 T cell receptor beta chains sequenced from a single sample in a study of T cells in Graves' hyperthyroidism and ophthalmopathy. TCR beta CDR3 sequences were amplified from RNA transcripts. When the TCR CDR3 underwent first-round RT-PCR, the HTBI primer set was used. TCRdb reprocessed the multiplex PCR reads via MiXCR and lists one record per CDR3 protein. The table has hundreds of thousands of distinct CDR3 sequences, 35% seen once. The sample was blood. These receptors were taken from a woman in her forties with Graves' hyperthyroidism.

Points on this clonotype: Compared with germline, one end of the junction differs, possibly owing to a read error. The rearrangement uses TRBV13 and TRBJ2-7; TRBD2 aligns across 9 bases. Looked up from germline, CDR1 is PRHDT and CDR2 is FYEKMQ (reference sequence). The CDR3 has 15 amino acids. The CDR3 nucleotides read TGTGCCAGCAGATTAGGCGGGAGGGCCTCCTACGAGCAGTACTTC. This codes for CASRLGGRASYEQYF.

This clonotype turned up a few times. The rearrangement links TRBV6-5 to TRBJ2-6; D might be TRBD1 (5 bases). The CDR3 contains 15 residues. Per the germline V gene, CDR1 is MNHEY and CDR2 is SVGAGI. V was trimmed by 5 bases and J by 2 bases, leaving 10 bases between them. In DNA form, the CDR3 reads TGTGCCAGCAGTAGCGAAGGGGCTGGGGCCAACGTCCTGACTTTC. Amino acids: CASSSEGAGANVLTF.

This clonotype has at least ten counts. The chain employs TRBV7-2 and TRBJ1-1, with a weak D call TRBD1 (5 bases). This CDR3 is built from 14 residues. CDR1 is SGHTA, CDR2 FQGNSA, per germline. Trimming removed 4 bases from V and 4 bases from J, with 13 bases in between. The CDR3 sequence: CASSWDGQSTEAFF. In DNA form, the CDR3 reads TGTGCCAGCAGCTGGGACGGGCAGAGCACTGAAGCTTTCTTT. The full variable domain, with the rest looked up from reference TRBV7-2 and TRBJ1-1, is GAGVSQSPSNKVTEKGKDVELRCDPISGHTALYWYRQSLGQGLEFLIYFQGNSAPDKSGLPSDRFSAERTGGSVSTLTIQRTQQEDSAVYLCASSWDGQSTEAFFGQGTRLTVV.

This clonotype was counted many times. J is TRBJ1-1 and V is TRBV7-9; D gene uncertain. Deletions cut 10 bases from V and 0 bases from J, with 12 bases between. This CDR3 contains 13 residues. Germline lookup yields CDR1 SEHNR and CDR2 FQNEAQ (reference sequence). CDR3 sequence (DNA): TGTGCCATCCGAACGCCAGTGAACACTGAAGCTTTCTTT. Its protein is CAIRTPVNTEAFF.

The table lists this clonotype with many counts. This rearrangement joins TRBV29-1 to TRBJ2-5, with D possibly matching TRBD2 (5 bases). Germline V gives CDR1 SQVTM, CDR2 ANQGSEA. The CDR3 has 12 amino acids. V shed 6 bases and J shed 2 bases, with 10 bases lying between them. CDR3: CSVRGQQETQYF. The CDR3 coding sequence is TGCAGCGTACGAGGGCAGCAAGAGACCCAGTACTTC. Full variable domain (outside the CDR3, taken from reference TRBV29-1 and TRBJ2-5): SAVISQKPSRDICQRGTSLTIQCQVDSQVTMMFWYRQQPGQSLTLIATANQGSEATYESGFVIDKFPISRPNLTFSTLTVSNMSPEDSSIYLCSVRGQQETQYFGPGTRLLVL.

The genes are TRBV6-2 or TRBV6-3 and TRBJ2-7, with D maybe TRBD1 (6 bases). CDR1 is MNHEY and CDR2 is SVGEGT in the germline V gene. V was cut by 2 bases and J by 1 base, with 12 bases left in between. This CDR3 has 15 residues. Here the CDR3 reads CASSYGRGPSYEQYF. The CDR3 DNA follows: TGTGCCAGCAGTTACGGCAGGGGACCATCCTACGAGCAGTACTTC.

Many counts were recorded for this clonotype. This chain links TRBV15 with TRBJ1-5; unclear D gene. The length of the CDR3 is 15 residues. V lost 0 bases and J lost 5, with 11 bases in between. Germline CDR1 is LNHNV and CDR2 is YYDKDF (reference sequence). The CDR3 DNA reads TGTGCCACCAGCAGAGACCTGGCCCCCCATCAGCCCCAGCATTTT. Protein product: CATSRDLAPHQPQHF.

V gene TRBV19 combines with J gene TRBJ1-3; 9 bases map to TRBD1. The CDR3 length is 16 residues. The V gene end was trimmed by 5 bases and the J gene end by 2 bases; junction bases not matched to a gene: 7. Germline CDR1 and CDR2: LNHDA and SQIVND (reference sequence). The CDR3 DNA reads as TGTGCCAGTAGTCCCATGGGACAGGGCCCTGGAAACACCATATATTTT. Its translation is CASSPMGQGPGNTIYF.

The table lists this clonotype with a few counts. This chain uses TRBV6-2 or TRBV6-3 with TRBJ1-5, with D unresolved. The V gene's germline CDR1 is MNHEY and CDR2 SVGEGT. The CDR3 sequence is 16 residues long. V lost 6 bases, J lost 5 bases, and 20 bases lay in between. The CDR3 DNA reads as TGTGCCAGCAGCGAACGAGACGTATACACCTATCAGCCCCAGCATTTT. It codes for CASSERDVYTYQPQHF.